Below, 20 T cell receptor beta chains from the same sample are listed, as sequenced in a study of siplizumab effects on memory and regulatory T cells. Profiling relied on immunoSEQ multiplex PCR, and the TCRdb table lists in-frame clones only, not all of them. The table has some 97,000 clones, about nine tenths seen once. What was sequenced was CD4+ T cells sorted from blood. Receptors originate from a human donor in good health. Some clones in this sample may be carry-over from other donors' samples.

The genes are TRBV28 and TRBJ2-3, with 10 bases identical to TRBD2. Germline assignment: CDR1 MDHEN and CDR2 SYDVKM. V gave up 6 bases and J gave up 7 bases; unmatched junction bases: 7. This CDR3 is built from 14 residues. This CDR3 is CASRASGRGNTQYF. The CDR3 region has the DNA TGTGCCAGCAGGGCTAGCGGGAGAGGTAATACGCAGTATTTT.

This chain uses TRBV10-1 with TRBJ1-5; no clear D. Germline values: CDR1 WNHNN, CDR2 SYGVQD (reference sequence). The CDR3 runs to 15 residues. Trimming removed 10 bases from V and 0 bases from J, with 16 bases in between. CDR3 DNA sequence: TGCGCCACCTTCTGCAGATACTTTAGCAATCAGCCCCAGCATTTT. Amino acids: CATFCRYFSNQPQHF.

The J gene is TRBJ1-6, the V gene TRBV4-2; D gene unclear. The CDR3 is 14 amino acids. Trimming removed 4 bases from V and 7 bases from J, with 11 bases in between. Germline-derived CDR1 and CDR2 are LGHNA and YNFKEQ. CDR3 residues: CASSPGSANSPLHF. DNA for the CDR3: TGTGCCAGCAGCCCCGGATCAGCCAATTCACCCCTCCACTTT.

The V gene is TRBV4-2, the J gene TRBJ2-1; tentatively, D is TRBD1 or TRBD2 (5 bases each). Germline CDR1 is LGHNA and CDR2 is YNFKEQ. V lost 4 bases and J lost 5, with 12 bases in between. The CDR3 has 14 residues. CDR3: CASSPGTLDNEQFF. CDR3 sequence (DNA): TGTGCCAGCAGCCCCGGGACGTTGGACAATGAGCAGTTCTTC.

The J gene is TRBJ2-3, the V gene TRBV18, with D hard to call. Per the germline V gene, CDR1 is KGHSH and CDR2 is LQKENI. The CDR3 contains 13 residues. The ends were cut back, 4 bases at V and 1 base at J, with 6 bases in the middle. The CDR3 here is CASSLVGTDTQYF. The CDR3 DNA is TGTGCCAGCTCACTGGTGGGCACAGATACGCAGTATTTT.

This chain connects TRBV4-1 to TRBJ2-3, with D tentatively TRBD1 (6 bases). The CDR3 covers 15 residues. Trimming took off 2 bases at V and 2 bases at J, with 11 bases between the two ends. From germline, CDR1 is MGHRA and CDR2 YSYEKL. This CDR3 reads CASSQRGSTTDTQYF. The CDR3 coding sequence is TGCGCCAGCAGCCAAAGGGGGAGTACCACAGATACGCAGTATTTT.

This clone was counted between two and nine times. The CDR3 DNA reads as TGTGCCAGCAGTGGTAGAGAGACCCAGTACTTC. Translated: CASSGRETQYF. V usage is TRBV2 and J usage is TRBJ2-5; no definite D call. Germline V CDR1 and CDR2: SNHLY, FYNNEI. This CDR3 comprises 11 residues. Trimming shortened V by 4 bases and J by 4 bases, and 4 bases separated the two germline ends.

This clone was counted only a few times. This rearrangement joins TRBV2 to TRBJ1-2; D uncertain. Germline V gene data show CDR1 as SNHLY and CDR2 as FYNNEI. This CDR3 spans 16 amino acids. V was pared by 6 bases and J by 6 bases, with 23 bases between. For the CDR3, the DNA is TGTGCCAGCAGCGCGGACCGATGGGGTACGCGGCATGGCTACACCTTC. Translation gives CASSADRWGTRHGYTF.

This chain links TRBV28 with TRBJ2-1; tentatively, D is TRBD1 (5 bases). Germline loops: CDR1 MDHEN, CDR2 SYDVKM. The CDR3 runs 13 residues. Trimming shortened V by 7 bases and J by 6 bases, and 13 bases separated the two germline ends. The chain's CDR3 is CASKRGMGNEQFF. In nucleotides, the CDR3 is TGTGCCAGCAAAAGGGGAATGGGCAATGAGCAGTTCTTC.

The chain employs TRBV12-2 and TRBJ2-7; the table's D call, TRBD2, was not checked against the DNA. TRBV12-2 represents a pseudogene. The CDR3 is 13 residues long. CDR3 coding DNA: TGTGCAAGTCGCTTAGCGAACGGGTCCGAGCAGTACTTC. This sequence encodes CASRLANGSEQYF.

V usage is TRBV2 and J usage is TRBJ2-1, with D possibly TRBD1 on 5 matching bases. Germline V lookup: CDR1 SNHLY, CDR2 FYNNEI. The CDR3 extends over 14 amino acids. The ends were cut back, 8 bases at V and 8 bases at J, with 19 bases in the middle. Here the CDR3 reads CASGGQVIGYEQFF. The CDR3 DNA reads TGTGCCAGCGGCGGACAAGTAATTGGGTATGAGCAGTTCTTC. Full variable domain (missing parts from reference TRBV2 and TRBJ2-1): EPEVTQTPSHQVTQMGQEVILRCVPISNHLYFYWYRQILGQKVEFLVSFYNNEISEKSEIFDDQFSVERPDGSNFTLKIRSTKLEDSAMYFCASGGQVIGYEQFFGPGTRLTVL.

The chain uses TRBV7-9 and TRBJ2-1; 12 bases are shared with TRBD2. Losses at the gene ends were 1 base for V and 8 bases for J; bases not matched to a gene: 9. Germline lookup yields CDR1 SEHNR and CDR2 FQNEAQ (reference sequence). The CDR3 has 17 amino acids. The CDR3 is CASSLVGLAGTKDEQFF. CDR3 nucleotides: TGTGCCAGCAGCTTAGTCGGACTAGCGGGAACTAAGGATGAGCAGTTCTTC.

The rearrangement uses TRBV2 and TRBJ2-5; no clear D gene. Trimming removed 6 bases at V and 2 bases at J, with 10 bases between. The CDR3 length is 13 residues. CDR1 and CDR2 from the germline V gene are SNHLY and FYNNEI. The CDR3 sequence: CASSIDRQETQYF. CDR3 bases: TGTGCCAGCAGCATCGACCGGCAAGAGACCCAGTACTTC.

The chain uses TRBV2 and TRBJ2-1; 9 positions agree with TRBD2. The CDR3 sequence is 15 residues long. V lost 2 bases to trimming and J lost 7 bases; unmatched junction nucleotides: 6. Germline V gives CDR1 SNHLY, CDR2 FYNNEI. Here the CDR3 DNA reads TGTGCCAGCAGTGAAAGGGCGGGAGGGTGGAATGAGCAGTTCTTC. Its translation: CASSERAGGWNEQFF.

V gene TRBV7-3 combines with J gene TRBJ2-5, with 8 bases lining up with TRBD1. Germline lookup yields CDR1 SGHTA and CDR2 FQGTGA. V was clipped by 5 bases and J by 0 bases; unmatched bases: 2. CDR3 size: 14 residues. CDR3: CASSRTGYQETQYF. The CDR3, as DNA: TGTGCCAGCAGCCGGACAGGGTACCAAGAGACCCAGTACTTC.

The rearrangement uses TRBV15 and TRBJ2-7, with 9 positions matching TRBD1. Germline lookup yields CDR1 LNHNV and CDR2 YYDKDF (reference sequence). The CDR3 is made up of 14 amino acids. The V and J ends lost 3 bases and 7 bases, in that order; junction bases with no gene match: 7. The CDR3 sequence: CATSRRDRVSEQYF. The CDR3 DNA is TGTGCCACCAGCAGGCGGGACAGGGTCTCTGAGCAGTACTTC.

J is TRBJ1-1 and V is TRBV5-4, with 9 bases lining up with TRBD1. CDR1 is SGHNT and CDR2 is YYREEE in the germline V gene (reference sequence). The CDR3 is made up of 15 amino acids. J was trimmed by 1 base and V by 3 bases; bases with no gene match: 4. The CDR3 loop is CASSSTGQGNTEAFF. CDR3 bases: TGTGCCAGCAGCTCTACGGGACAGGGGAACACTGAAGCTTTCTTT.

The gene calls are TRBV11-2 and TRBJ2-5; a possible D gene is TRBD2 (6 bases). Trimming pared 6 bases from V and 3 bases from J, leaving 14 bases between. The CDR3 is 14 residues long. CDR1 and CDR2 (germline): SGHAT, FQNNGV. The CDR3 reads CASRKGLAEETQYF. The CDR3 nucleotides read TGTGCCAGCAGAAAGGGACTGGCGGAAGAGACCCAGTACTTC.

This clone has a single count. The gene calls are TRBV19 and TRBJ1-1; 7 bases fit TRBD1. V trimming: 6 bases; J trimming: 5 bases; junction bases outside the gene matches: 12. The V gene's germline CDR1 is LNHDA and CDR2 SQIVND (reference sequence). CDR3 length: 15 amino acids. The CDR3 DNA is TGTGCCAGTAGCAATACAGGGGCGGTAGTTACTGAAGCTTTCTTT. It specifies CASSNTGAVVTEAFF.

The chain has TRBV7-8 and TRBJ2-2, with 15 nucleotides matching TRBD2. V shed 1 base, J shed 4 bases, and the junction held 13 bases outside the gene matches. Per the germline V gene, CDR1 is SGHVS and CDR2 is FQNEAQ. This CDR3 is built from 21 residues. Written as DNA, the CDR3 is TGTGCCAGCAGCTTAGAAGCAGTAGGGACTAGCGGGAGGTTGGGCACCGGGGAGCTGTTTTTT. Translating it yields CASSLEAVGTSGRLGTGELFF.